These 17 T cell receptor beta chains were all obtained from the same sample, sequenced in a study of shared clonotypes between healthy human individuals. Produced via immunoSEQ multiplex PCR; TCRdb's table is partial and in-frame only. The profile covers some 1 million clones, with 60% to 80% appearing a single time and approximately 1.5% taken by the ten largest. The sequenced material came from memory CD4+ T cells sorted from blood. Subset indicated: CD45RA-negative fraction. The receptors were gathered from a man between 18 and 29 years old in good health.

The J gene is TRBJ2-3, the V gene TRBV9; 8 nucleotides line up with TRBD2. The germline gives CDR1 SGDLS, CDR2 YYNGEE. The CDR3 has 16 residues. V gave up 0 bases and J gave up 0 bases; unmatched junction bases: 3. This CDR3 reads CASSVGGLVSTDTQYF. The CDR3 region has the DNA TGTGCCAGCAGCGTAGGGGGACTAGTCAGCACAGATACGCAGTATTTT.

As DNA, the CDR3 is TGTGCCAGCAGCCGGGGGGCCTATGGCTACACCTTC. Protein: CASSRGAYGYTF. This chain connects TRBV5-4 to TRBJ1-2; TRBD1 is a possible D gene (6 bases). Trimming took 4 bases from V and 4 from J, leaving 8 bases between them. In germline, CDR1 is SGHNT, CDR2 YYREEE (reference sequence). CDR3 length equals 12 residues.

The genes are TRBV28 and TRBJ2-5; 9 nucleotides match TRBD1. The J call may be incorrect, as the DNA end agrees better with TRBJ2-7. Germline CDR1 is MDHEN and CDR2 is SYDVKM. This CDR3 contains 15 residues. CDR3 protein: CASRDGTGWAYEQYF. CDR3 sequence (DNA): TGTGCCAGCCGAGACGGGACAGGGTGGGCCTACGAGCAGTACTTC.

The chain joins TRBV29-1 to TRBJ1-1; D is unclear. Germline V CDR1 and CDR2: SQVTM, ANQGSEA. The CDR3 is made up of 13 amino acids. Trimming took 5 bases from V and 0 from J, leaving 10 bases between them. The CDR3 region has the DNA TGCAGCGTTTCTGAGTTCATGAACACTGAAGCTTTCTTT. Its protein product is CSVSEFMNTEAFF.

Concerning this clone itself: At the DNA level, this CDR3 is encoded by other sequences in the same sample as well. The rearrangement uses TRBV28 and TRBJ1-4; D gene uncertain. CDR3 length: 15 amino acids. Germline V CDR1 and CDR2: MDHEN, SYDVKM. V dropped 3 bases and J dropped 0 bases, with 8 bases sitting between them. This CDR3 reads CASSFRRATNEKLFF. As DNA, the CDR3 is TGTGCCAGCAGTTTTCGACGGGCAACTAATGAAAAACTGTTTTTT.

J is TRBJ1-1 and V is TRBV7-2; D uncertain. Trimming removed 5 bases from V and 4 bases from J, with 14 bases in between. The CDR3 totals 14 residues. Germline CDR1 and CDR2: SGHTA and FQGNSA. CDR3 protein: CASSLARFGTEAFF. The CDR3 nucleotides are TGTGCCAGCAGCCTTGCGAGGTTCGGCACTGAAGCTTTCTTT.

CDR3 sequence: CSAPRAEAFF. The CDR3 DNA sequence: TGCAGTGCCCCAAGGGCAGAAGCTTTCTTT. The V call is TRBV20-1, the J call TRBJ1-1; D remains ambiguous. The V and J ends lost 6 bases and 8 bases respectively, with 10 bases between them. This CDR3 comprises 10 residues. Looked up from germline, CDR1 is DFQATT and CDR2 is SNEGSKA (reference sequence).

The chain joins TRBV5-1 to TRBJ2-7; 9 bases are shared with TRBD1. The length of the CDR3 is 15 residues. Germline V gives CDR1 SGHRS, CDR2 YFSETQ. Trimming cost V 0 bases and J 2 bases; bases outside gene matches: 3. DNA of the CDR3: TGCGCCAGCAGCTTGGTAGGGACAGGGCCCTACGAGCAGTACTTC. This sequence encodes CASSLVGTGPYEQYF.

V usage is TRBV6-1 and J usage is TRBJ2-7; 10 bases align to TRBD2. V trimming: 7 bases; J trimming: 4 bases; junction bases outside the gene matches: 10. This CDR3 is built from 15 residues. Per the germline V gene, CDR1 is MNHNS and CDR2 is SASEGT. Here the CDR3 DNA reads TGTGCCAGCACCCGCGGGAGCGGGGGGGGATACGAGCAGTACTTC. Translating gives CASTRGSGGGYEQYF.

The V call is TRBV6-6, the J call TRBJ2-2; no firm D call. Germline V lookup: CDR1 MNHNY, CDR2 SVGAGI (reference sequence). The CDR3 sequence is 13 residues long. Trimming shortened V by 3 bases and J by 6 bases, and 8 bases separated the two germline ends. The CDR3 here is CASSYLTSGELFF. CDR3 sequence (DNA): TGTGCCAGCAGTTATCTTACATCCGGGGAGCTGTTTTTT.

V and J are TRBV10-2 and TRBJ1-5; possibly TRBD1 for D (6 bases). Germline assignment: CDR1 WSHSY and CDR2 SAAADI. This CDR3 comprises 14 residues. V gave up 8 bases and J gave up 2 bases, with 13 bases separating them. CDR3 region: CASQKGVGNQPQHF. The CDR3 DNA sequence: TGCGCCAGCCAAAAGGGGGTAGGCAATCAGCCCCAGCATTTT.

The rearrangement joins TRBV5-1 to TRBJ1-1, with D hard to call. The length of the CDR3 is 13 residues. Germline CDR1 and CDR2: SGHRS and YFSETQ. V was trimmed by 0 bases and J by 8 bases, leaving 11 bases between them. DNA for the CDR3: TGCGCCAGCAGCTTGGAAGGAGGGAAGGAAGCTTTCTTT. This codes for CASSLEGGKEAFF.

This clone showed up just once. This rearrangement joins TRBV11-2 to TRBJ2-1; 7 bases line up with TRBD1. The V gene end was trimmed by 6 bases and the J gene end by 6 bases; junction bases not matched to a gene: 2. The CDR3 has 12 residues. Per germline, CDR1 SGHAT and CDR2 FQNNGV. CDR3 amino acids: CASRRQGNEQFF. CDR3 sequence (DNA): TGTGCCAGCAGGAGACAGGGCAATGAGCAGTTCTTC.

The rearrangement uses TRBV6-1 and TRBJ2-7; 9 bases align to TRBD2. The germline gives CDR1 MNHNS, CDR2 SASEGT. V was pared by 6 bases and J by 0 bases, with 3 bases of the junction left unmatched. This CDR3 is built from 14 residues. CDR3 region: CASRETSGSYEQYF. In DNA form, the CDR3 reads TGTGCCAGCAGGGAGACTAGCGGCTCCTACGAGCAGTACTTC.

J is TRBJ2-5 and V is TRBV5-4; 8 positions agree with TRBD1. The V gene's germline CDR1 is SGHNT and CDR2 YYREEE (reference sequence). CDR3 length: 13 residues. V trimming: 6 bases; J trimming: 4 bases; junction bases outside the gene matches: 5. CDR3 DNA: TGTGCCAGCAAGTTGACAGGGGCAGAGACCCAGTACTTC. As protein: CASKLTGAETQYF.

The chain has TRBV7-8 and TRBJ2-1, with D perhaps given as TRBD1 or TRBD2 (6 bases each). The CDR3 sequence is 17 residues long. Trimming cost V 7 bases and J 4 bases, with 23 bases left between them. Germline loops: CDR1 SGHVS, CDR2 FQNEAQ. CDR3 DNA sequence: TGTGCCAGCATCAATCGGGGCACGGGGGACAATTACAATGAGCAGTTCTTC. It is translated as CASINRGTGDNYNEQFF.

This sequence joins TRBV6-5 and TRBJ2-3; the match to TRBD2 covers 8 bases. V lost 8 bases to trimming and J lost 1 base; unmatched junction nucleotides: 8. Germline values: CDR1 MNHEY, CDR2 SVGAGI. The length of the CDR3 is 15 residues. CDR3 nucleotides: TGTGCCAGCTATACTATCGGGGGGGGCACAGATACGCAGTATTTT. Translated: CASYTIGGGTDTQYF.